This TCR beta chain was obtained from a study of blood T cell repertoires in COVID-19. In the study overall: Acute-phase and convalescent COVID-19 samples originated in the United States, Italy and Spain. PBMCs, B-cell-depleted T cells, or T cells provided the cDNA or gDNA that made up the material.

The germline CDR1 and CDR2 sequences are MGHRA and YSYEKL. This CDR3 is built from 18 residues. The V segment lost 0 bases and the J segment 7 bases; nucleotides outside the gene matches: 14. This clone showed up just once. Original processing notes: Estimates of nucleated cell counts were drawn from the amplification of reference gene primers. Method: immunoSEQ multiplex PCR; TCRdb's copy keeps in-frame clones and lacks some. The V and J calls and the clone size are those of that table, but D and trimming were determined from the DNA. Here the sample spans roughly 68,000 clones, about 81% being singletons.

The TCR was taken from a human donor in a cohort sampled during active COVID-19. Sequenced input: peripheral blood. This chain uses TRBV4-1 with TRBJ2-1, with 8 bases that match TRBD2. The CDR3 loop reads CASSQDRFGVAGRNEQFF. The CDR3 region has the DNA TGCGCCAGCAGCCAAGATAGGTTCGGGGTAGCGGGAAGGAATGAGCAGTTCTTC.